The sequence of this T cell receptor (beta chain) was determined in a study of blood T cell repertoires in COVID-19. Whole-study context: From T cells, B-cell-depleted T cells, or PBMCs came the material, which was cDNA or gDNA.

This clone was picked up a small number of times. The CDR3 totals 16 residues. Trimming stripped 4 bases from V and 1 base from J, with 16 bases between. From germline, CDR1 is LGHDT and CDR2 YNNKEL (reference sequence). As handled by the study authors: Amplifying reference gene primers gave estimates of nucleated cell counts. The data were produced by immunoSEQ multiplex PCR, yet TCRdb's version contains in-frame clones alone and is incomplete. The DNA gave D and trimming, while V, J and clone size come from that table. The sample lists tens of thousands of clones; 76% were seen once. This chain uses TRBV3-1 (or the pseudogene TRBV3-2) with TRBJ2-5, with D tentatively TRBD2 (6 bases). This clonotype originated in a woman aged 50 to 65 with active or convalescent COVID-19. The sequenced material came from peripheral blood. In DNA form, the CDR3 reads TGTGCCAGCAGCCCAGTTGGTCCTAGCGCCCAAGAGACCCAGTACTTC. Translation: CASSPVGPSAQETQYF.